This T cell receptor beta chain was captured in a study of PD-1 blockade in classical Hodgkin lymphoma. Study-level findings and limits: Researchers reported that CD4+ TCR diversity, though not CD8+, rose significantly by C4D1. Possibly reflecting disease activity or prior therapy, repertoire differences have causes that remain undefined.

Per germline, CDR1 KGHSH and CDR2 LQKENI. The CDR3 runs to 13 residues. V lost 3 bases and J lost 5, with 11 bases in between. The time point here: cycle 4 day 1 (C4D1), after five to seven weeks of nivolumab. Each patient's relapse followed autologous stem cell transplantation, and brentuximab vedotin exposure varied. To note about this clone: Its specificity is unknown.

This table comes from immunoSEQ multiplex PCR, and its TCRdb copy is limited to in-frame clones, with some not included. The top ten clones hold under 25% of a sample with roughly 21,000 clones, about 80% of them seen once. Sequencing used peripheral blood mononuclear cells (PBMCs), obtained before the fourth cycle of nivolumab. The receptor comes from a human donor with classical Hodgkin lymphoma. This chain uses TRBV18 with TRBJ2-7; no reliable D call. The DNA for the CDR3 is TGTGCCAGCTCACCGATGGGGTATAACGAGCAGTACTTC. Protein sequence: CASSPMGYNEQYF.